Below are 14 T cell receptor beta chains sequenced from a single sample in a study of radiation and T cells in renal cell carcinoma. Using immunoSEQ multiplex PCR, the repertoire was profiled, and TCRdb retains in-frame clones only, with some absent. The sample contains around 180,000 clones, about 85% of which appear only once. This sample's time point: blood 4 weeks post-SBRT, at nephrectomy. Noted treatment: 15 Gy SBRT to primary tumor, nephrectomy 4 weeks later. Sequencing was performed on blood, taken from a patient whose treatment included radiotherapy and nephrectomy. These TCRs come from a woman aged 50 to 65 with renal cell carcinoma.

The chain joins TRBV19 to TRBJ1-2; 8 bases fit TRBD1. The length of the CDR3 is 14 residues. CDR1 is LNHDA and CDR2 is SQIVND in the germline V gene (reference sequence). J gave up 5 bases and V 5 bases, and 7 bases lay outside the gene matches. CDR3 DNA: TGTGCCAGTAGTGGACAGGGTTTTTGGTATGGCTACACCTTC. It yields the protein CASSGQGFWYGYTF. The full variable domain, in which reference TRBV19 and TRBJ1-2 provide the parts outside the CDR3, is DGGITQSPKYLFRKEGQNVTLSCEQNLNHDAMYWYRQDPGQGLRLIYYSQIVNDFQKGDIAEGYSVSREKKESFPLTVTSAQKNPTAFYLCASSGQGFWYGYTFGSGTRLTVV.

Only one count was recorded for this clone. This chain links TRBV14 with TRBJ1-1; perhaps TRBD1 as D (6 bases). This CDR3 contains 15 residues. Trimming removed 5 bases at V and 0 bases at J, with 13 bases between. In germline, CDR1 is SGHDN, CDR2 FVKESK. The CDR3 coding sequence is TGTGCCAGCAGCTTTGGACAGCCTTTGAACACTGAAGCTTTCTTT. This translates into CASSFGQPLNTEAFF.

This chain joins TRBV6-1 and TRBJ2-2; D is perhaps TRBD1 (7 bases). There are 15 residues in the CDR3. The V gene lost 6 bases and the J gene lost 3 bases, with 14 bases spanning the gap. Germline CDR1 MNHNS, CDR2 SASEGT. The CDR3 DNA sequence: TGTGCCAGCAGATGGCCCAGGGGGGACACCGGGGAGCTGTTTTTT. Protein: CASRWPRGDTGELFF.

V usage is TRBV20-1 and J usage is TRBJ2-5; D gene uncertain. V shed 6 bases and J shed 5 bases, with 10 bases lying between them. This CDR3 comprises 11 residues. Germline CDR1 reads DFQATT; CDR2 reads SNEGSKA (reference sequence). For the CDR3, the DNA is TGCAGTGCAAACGACTGGGAGACCCAGTACTTC. Protein sequence: CSANDWETQYF.

The rearrangement uses TRBV5-4 and TRBJ2-7; 9 nucleotides line up with TRBD1. The J segment lost 6 bases and the V segment lost 4 bases, leaving 11 bases of the junction unmatched. Germline CDR1 is SGHNT and CDR2 is YYREEE (reference sequence). The CDR3 covers 15 residues. The CDR3 DNA is TGTGCCAGCAGCCTACCGGGACAGGGTTACTCCGAGCAGTACTTC. Its protein is CASSLPGQGYSEQYF.

V and J are TRBV6-1 and TRBJ1-2, with a possible D match to TRBD1 (6 bases). The CDR3 has 16 residues. Looked up from germline, CDR1 is MNHNS and CDR2 is SASEGT. V was clipped by 1 base and J by 4 bases, with 16 bases between them. The CDR3 sequence is CASSEVQGRGGYGYTF. The CDR3 DNA reads TGTGCCAGCAGTGAAGTTCAGGGGCGGGGAGGCTATGGCTACACCTTC.

The chain has TRBV5-4 and TRBJ1-1; D perhaps matches TRBD1 (6 bases). The CDR3 contains 14 residues. Germline V gene sequence: CDR1 SGHNT, CDR2 YYREEE (reference sequence). V gave up 4 bases and J gave up 4 bases, with 14 bases separating them. The CDR3 coding sequence is TGTGCCAGCAGCGCTCCCAGGGGCAGCACTGAAGCTTTCTTT. Translating gives CASSAPRGSTEAFF.

CDR3 in DNA: TGTGCCAGCAGTGTTTCTAGCGGGGGGTACAATGAGCAGTTCTTC. This codes for CASSVSSGGYNEQFF. The chain is built from TRBV2 and TRBJ2-1, with 11 bases identical to TRBD2. Germline CDR1 SNHLY, CDR2 FYNNEI. Germline trimming cut 4 bases from V and 4 bases from J; bases unmatched to any gene: 3. The CDR3 spans 15 residues.

The V call is TRBV25-1, the J call TRBJ2-1; 9 bases are shared with TRBD1. Germline lookup yields CDR1 MGHDK and CDR2 SYGVNS. The V and J ends lost 8 bases and 7 bases, in that order; junction bases with no gene match: 12. CDR3 length: 15 amino acids. CDR3: CASGSRGQGSNEQFF. The CDR3 DNA is TGTGCCAGCGGCTCCAGGGGACAGGGCTCGAATGAGCAGTTCTTC.

This chain connects TRBV7-9 to TRBJ2-6; no clear D gene. Germline assignment: CDR1 SEHNR and CDR2 FQNEAQ (reference sequence). The CDR3 loop spans 15 amino acids. The V end lost 5 bases, the J end lost 0 bases, and 8 bases lay between the germline ends. The CDR3: CASSTLRSGANVLTF. Here the CDR3 DNA reads TGTGCCAGCAGCACCCTACGCTCTGGGGCCAACGTCCTGACTTTC.

This chain joins TRBV19 and TRBJ2-1; TRBD2 aligns across 13 bases. CDR1 is LNHDA and CDR2 is SQIVND in the germline V gene (reference sequence). The CDR3 sequence is 14 residues long. The V segment lost 7 bases and the J segment 9 bases; nucleotides outside the gene matches: 6. CDR3 protein: CASKTSGGGGEQFF. The CDR3 DNA reads TGTGCCAGTAAAACTAGCGGGGGGGGCGGTGAGCAGTTCTTC.

V usage is TRBV7-9 and J usage is TRBJ1-1, with D possibly being TRBD1 (5 bases). The CDR3 contains 16 residues. Germline V gives CDR1 SEHNR, CDR2 FQNEAQ (reference sequence). V was shortened by 5 bases and J by 4 bases, with 20 bases between the two germline ends. In nucleotides, the CDR3 is TGTGCCAGCAGCCTCTCCGGGACCCGGGGGACCACTGAAGCTTTCTTT. As protein: CASSLSGTRGTTEAFF. Variable domain in full (rest from reference TRBV7-9 and TRBJ1-1): DTGVSQNPRHKITKRGQNVTFRCDPISEHNRLYWYRQTLGQGPEFLTYFQNEAQLEKSRLLSDRFSAERPKGSFSTLEIQRTEQGDSAMYLCASSLSGTRGTTEAFFGQGTRLTVV.

The rearrangement joins TRBV5-1 to TRBJ1-2; TRBD1 aligns across 10 bases. The germline gives CDR1 SGHRS, CDR2 YFSETQ. There are 14 residues in the CDR3. With V trimmed by 4 bases and J by 4 bases, 4 bases remained unmatched. The CDR3 spells CASSIGQGVYGYTF. CDR3 coding DNA: TGCGCCAGCAGCATAGGACAGGGGGTCTATGGCTACACCTTC.

The J gene is TRBJ1-5, the V gene TRBV6-5, with unresolved D. Per germline, CDR1 MNHEY and CDR2 SVGAGI. Between the trimmed V and J ends, which lost 6 bases and 0 bases, there was a span of 6 bases. The CDR3 runs 13 residues. The CDR3 loop reads CASSRYSNQPQHF. For the CDR3, the DNA is TGTGCCAGCAGCCGTTATAGCAATCAGCCCCAGCATTTT.